This T cell receptor (beta chain) derives from a study of cytomegalovirus exposure and HLA in healthy donors. V was trimmed by 2 bases and J by 3 bases, leaving 14 bases between them. The CDR3 runs 15 residues. Germline CDR1 reads MNHEY; CDR2 reads SVGAGI. A multiplex PCR was run with 60 Vbeta primers and 13 Jbeta primers. Authors' analysis steps: A later analysis tallied 75 million to 80 million unique TCR beta chains, 8.5 million to 11 million of them shared. Using immunoSEQ multiplex PCR, the repertoire was profiled, and TCRdb retains in-frame clones only, with some absent. V and J calls and clone size are copied from that table; D and trimming were computed from the DNA. The sample records around 100,000 clones, around 66% being singletons.

Sequenced sample: PBMCs. The sequence derives from a woman aged 45-65 years in good health and CMV-seronegative. The chain employs TRBV6-5 and TRBJ2-7, with D perhaps matching TRBD1 (5 bases). The CDR3 DNA sequence: TGTGCCAGCAGTTACCTGGACACCCAAATCTACGAGCAGTACTTC. Amino acid sequence: CASSYLDTQIYEQYF.